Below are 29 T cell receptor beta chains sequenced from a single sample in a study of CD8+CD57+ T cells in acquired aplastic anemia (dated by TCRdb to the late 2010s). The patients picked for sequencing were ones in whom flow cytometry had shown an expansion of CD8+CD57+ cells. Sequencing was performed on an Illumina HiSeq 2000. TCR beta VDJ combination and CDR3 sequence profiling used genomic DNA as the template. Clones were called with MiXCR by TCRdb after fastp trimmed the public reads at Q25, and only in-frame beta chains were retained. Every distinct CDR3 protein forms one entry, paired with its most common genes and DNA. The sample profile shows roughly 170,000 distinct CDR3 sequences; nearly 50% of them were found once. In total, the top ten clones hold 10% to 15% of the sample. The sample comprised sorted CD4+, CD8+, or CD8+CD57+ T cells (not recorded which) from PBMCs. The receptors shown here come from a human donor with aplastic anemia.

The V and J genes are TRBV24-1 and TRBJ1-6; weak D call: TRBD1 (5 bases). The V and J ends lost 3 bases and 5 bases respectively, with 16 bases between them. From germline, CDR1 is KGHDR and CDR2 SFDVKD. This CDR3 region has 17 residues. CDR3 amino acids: CATSDARSGRNNSPLHF. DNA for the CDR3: TGTGCCACCAGTGATGCACGATCGGGACGGAATAATTCACCCCTCCACTTT.

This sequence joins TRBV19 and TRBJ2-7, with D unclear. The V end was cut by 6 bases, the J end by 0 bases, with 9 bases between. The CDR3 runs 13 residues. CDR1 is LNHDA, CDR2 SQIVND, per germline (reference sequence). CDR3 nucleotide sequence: TGTGCCAGTAGAGCAAGGAGCTCCTACGAGCAGTACTTC. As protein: CASRARSSYEQYF.

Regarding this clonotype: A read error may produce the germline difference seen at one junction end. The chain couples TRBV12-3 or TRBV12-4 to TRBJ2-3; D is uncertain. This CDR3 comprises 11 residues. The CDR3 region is CASNLQDTQYF. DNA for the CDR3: TGCGCCAGCAACTTACAGGATACGCAGTATTTT.

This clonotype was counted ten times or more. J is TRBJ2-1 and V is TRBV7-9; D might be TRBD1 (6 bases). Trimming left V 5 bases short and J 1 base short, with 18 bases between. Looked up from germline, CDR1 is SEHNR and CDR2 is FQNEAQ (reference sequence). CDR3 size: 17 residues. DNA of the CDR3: TGTGCCAGCAGCGAAAGTTCGCGACAGGAGTCCTACAATGAGCAGTTCTTC. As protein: CASSESSRQESYNEQFF.

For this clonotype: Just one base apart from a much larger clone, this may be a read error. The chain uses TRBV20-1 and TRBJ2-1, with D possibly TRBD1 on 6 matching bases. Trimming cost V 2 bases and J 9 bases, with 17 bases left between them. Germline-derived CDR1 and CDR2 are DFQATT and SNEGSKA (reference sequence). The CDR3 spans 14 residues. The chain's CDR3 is CSARRGRGSPEQFF. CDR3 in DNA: TGCAGTGCTAGACGGGGCAGGGGTAGTCCTGAGCAGTTCTTC.

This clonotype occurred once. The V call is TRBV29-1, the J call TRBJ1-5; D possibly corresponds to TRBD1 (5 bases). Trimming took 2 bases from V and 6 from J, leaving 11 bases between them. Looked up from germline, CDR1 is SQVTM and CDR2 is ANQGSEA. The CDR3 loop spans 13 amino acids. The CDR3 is CSVESGRGQPQHF. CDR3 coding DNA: TGCAGCGTTGAATCAGGGAGAGGTCAGCCCCAGCATTTT. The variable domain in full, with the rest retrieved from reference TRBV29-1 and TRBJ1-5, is SAVISQKPSRDICQRGTSLTIQCQVDSQVTMMFWYRQQPGQSLTLIATANQGSEATYESGFVIDKFPISRPNLTFSTLTVSNMSPEDSSIYLCSVESGRGQPQHFGDGTRLSIL.

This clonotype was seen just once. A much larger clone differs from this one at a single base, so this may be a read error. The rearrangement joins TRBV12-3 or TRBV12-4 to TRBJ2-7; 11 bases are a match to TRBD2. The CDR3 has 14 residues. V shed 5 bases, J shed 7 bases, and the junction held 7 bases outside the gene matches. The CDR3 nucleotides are TGTGCCAGCAGTATACTAGCGGGGGTCAATGAGCAGTACTTC. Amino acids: CASSILAGVNEQYF.

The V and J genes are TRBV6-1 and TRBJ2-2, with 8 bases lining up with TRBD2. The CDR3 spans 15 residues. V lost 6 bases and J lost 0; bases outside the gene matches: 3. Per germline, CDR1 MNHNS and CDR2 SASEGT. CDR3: CASRSGGANTGELFF. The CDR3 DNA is TGTGCCAGCAGGTCCGGGGGGGCGAACACCGGGGAGCTGTTTTTT.

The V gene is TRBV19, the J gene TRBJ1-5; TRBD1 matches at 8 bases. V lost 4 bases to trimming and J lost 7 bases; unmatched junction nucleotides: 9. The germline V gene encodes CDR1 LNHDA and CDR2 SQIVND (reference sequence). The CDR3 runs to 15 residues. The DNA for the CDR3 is TGTGCCAGTAGTACCACGTGGACAGGGAGGCAGCCCCAGCATTTT. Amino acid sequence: CASSTTWTGRQPQHF.

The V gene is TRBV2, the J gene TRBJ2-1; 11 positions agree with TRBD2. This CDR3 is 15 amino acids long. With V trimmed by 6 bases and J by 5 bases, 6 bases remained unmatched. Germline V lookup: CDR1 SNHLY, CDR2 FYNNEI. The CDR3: CASRPLAGENNEQFF. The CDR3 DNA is TGTGCCAGCAGGCCACTAGCGGGAGAGAACAATGAGCAGTTCTTC.

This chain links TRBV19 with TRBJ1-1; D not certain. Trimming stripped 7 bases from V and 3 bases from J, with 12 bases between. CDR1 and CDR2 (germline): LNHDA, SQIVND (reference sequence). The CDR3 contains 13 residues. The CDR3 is CASIPRSDTEAFF. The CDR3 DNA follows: TGTGCCAGTATCCCTCGGTCGGACACTGAAGCTTTCTTT.

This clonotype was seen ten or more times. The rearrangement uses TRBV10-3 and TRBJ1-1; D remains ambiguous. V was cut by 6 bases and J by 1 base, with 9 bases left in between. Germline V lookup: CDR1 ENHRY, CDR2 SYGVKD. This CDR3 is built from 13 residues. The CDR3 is CAIRDQRNTEAFF. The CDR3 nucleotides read TGTGCCATCAGGGACCAGAGGAACACTGAAGCTTTCTTT.

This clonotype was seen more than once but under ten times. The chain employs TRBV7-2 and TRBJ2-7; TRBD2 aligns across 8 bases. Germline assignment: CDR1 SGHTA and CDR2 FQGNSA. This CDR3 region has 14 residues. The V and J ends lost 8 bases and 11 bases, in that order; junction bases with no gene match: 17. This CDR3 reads CASAETGTSPREYF. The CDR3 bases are TGTGCCAGCGCCGAAACCGGGACTAGTCCGAGGGAGTACTTC. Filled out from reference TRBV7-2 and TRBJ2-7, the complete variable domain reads GAGVSQSPSNKVTEKGKDVELRCDPISGHTALYWYRQSLGQGLEFLIYFQGNSAPDKSGLPSDRFSAERTGGSVSTLTIQRTQQEDSAVYLCASAETGTSPREYFGPGTRLTVT.

The CDR3 nucleotides read TGTGCCACCACGGGACAGGAGTTTTACTATGGCTACACCTTC. Protein product: CATTGQEFYYGYTF. The V call is TRBV10-3, the J call TRBJ1-2; TRBD1 matches at 8 bases. The V gene's germline CDR1 is ENHRY and CDR2 SYGVKD. The CDR3 runs to 14 residues. The ends lost 10 bases at V and 3 bases at J; junction bases unmatched: 10.

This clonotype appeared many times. CDR3 residues: CASSGQKNTEAFF. The DNA of the CDR3 is TGTGCCAGCAGTGGACAGAAAAACACTGAAGCTTTCTTT. This sequence joins TRBV2 and TRBJ1-1, with D tentatively TRBD1 (5 bases). V lost 4 bases and J lost 2, with 8 bases in between. This CDR3 spans 13 amino acids. Germline V gene data show CDR1 as SNHLY and CDR2 as FYNNEI.

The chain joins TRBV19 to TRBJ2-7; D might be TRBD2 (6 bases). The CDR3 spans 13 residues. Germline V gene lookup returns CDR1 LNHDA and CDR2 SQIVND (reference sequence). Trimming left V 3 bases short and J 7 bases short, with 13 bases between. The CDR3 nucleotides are TGTGCCAGTAGTATGGGTCCGGGGGAAGAGCAGTACTTC. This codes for CASSMGPGEEQYF.

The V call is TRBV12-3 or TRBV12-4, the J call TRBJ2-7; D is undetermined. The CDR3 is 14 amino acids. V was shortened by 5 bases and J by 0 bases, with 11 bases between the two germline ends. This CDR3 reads CASSLNPSSYEQYF. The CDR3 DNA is TGTGCCAGCAGTCTGAACCCCAGCTCCTACGAGCAGTACTTC.

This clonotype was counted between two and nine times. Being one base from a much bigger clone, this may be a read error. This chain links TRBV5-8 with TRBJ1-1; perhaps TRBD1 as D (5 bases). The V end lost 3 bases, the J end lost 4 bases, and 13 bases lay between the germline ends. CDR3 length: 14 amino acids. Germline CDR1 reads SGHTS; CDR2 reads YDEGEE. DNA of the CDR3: TGTGCCAGCAGCTGGGGACTTCGGGGCACTGAAGCTTTCTTT. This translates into CASSWGLRGTEAFF.

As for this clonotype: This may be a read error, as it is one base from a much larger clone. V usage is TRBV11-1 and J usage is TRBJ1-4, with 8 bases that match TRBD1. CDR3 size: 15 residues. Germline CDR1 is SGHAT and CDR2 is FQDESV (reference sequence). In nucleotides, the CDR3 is TGTGCCAGCAGCGTCGGACAGGGAGGTAATGGAAAACTGTTTTTT. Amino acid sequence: CASSVGQGGNGKLFF.

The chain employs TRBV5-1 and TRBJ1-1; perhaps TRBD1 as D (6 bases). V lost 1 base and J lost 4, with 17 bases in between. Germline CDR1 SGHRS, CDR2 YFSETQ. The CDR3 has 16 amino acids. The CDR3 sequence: CASSLSGAEKGTEAFF. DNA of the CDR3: TGCGCCAGCAGCTTGTCAGGGGCCGAGAAGGGCACTGAAGCTTTCTTT.

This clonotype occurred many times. CDR3 protein: CSASGGGASTGELFF. For the CDR3, the DNA is TGCAGTGCTAGCGGCGGGGGGGCGAGCACCGGGGAGCTGTTTTTT. The chain combines TRBV20-1 with TRBJ2-2; 9 bases are a match to TRBD2. Per the germline V gene, CDR1 is DFQATT and CDR2 is SNEGSKA (reference sequence). The CDR3 runs to 15 residues. V lost 3 bases, J lost 4 bases, and 6 bases stayed unmatched.

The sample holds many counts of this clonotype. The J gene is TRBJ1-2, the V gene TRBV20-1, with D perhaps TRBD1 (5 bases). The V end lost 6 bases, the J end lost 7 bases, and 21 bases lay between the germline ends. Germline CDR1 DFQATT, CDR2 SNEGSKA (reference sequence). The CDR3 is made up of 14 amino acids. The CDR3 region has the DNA TGCAGTGCCCCCCTTGTGGGCAACACAGGTGGCTACACCTTC. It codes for CSAPLVGNTGGYTF.

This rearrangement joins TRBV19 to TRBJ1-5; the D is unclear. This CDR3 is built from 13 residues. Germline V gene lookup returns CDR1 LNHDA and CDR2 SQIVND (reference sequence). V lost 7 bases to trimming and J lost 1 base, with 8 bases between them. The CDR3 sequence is CASKGASNQPQHF. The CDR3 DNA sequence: TGTGCCAGTAAGGGCGCGAGCAATCAGCCCCAGCATTTT. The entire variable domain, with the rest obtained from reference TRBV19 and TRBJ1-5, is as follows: DGGITQSPKYLFRKEGQNVTLSCEQNLNHDAMYWYRQDPGQGLRLIYYSQIVNDFQKGDIAEGYSVSREKKESFPLTVTSAQKNPTAFYLCASKGASNQPQHFGDGTRLSIL.

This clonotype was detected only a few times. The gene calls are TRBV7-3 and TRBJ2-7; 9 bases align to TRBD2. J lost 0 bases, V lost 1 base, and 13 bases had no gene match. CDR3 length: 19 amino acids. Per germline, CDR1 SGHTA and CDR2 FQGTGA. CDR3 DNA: TGTGCCAGCAGCTTAATGCGCGGGGGGGCCTTGGGCGGCTCCTACGAGCAGTACTTC. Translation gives CASSLMRGGALGGSYEQYF.

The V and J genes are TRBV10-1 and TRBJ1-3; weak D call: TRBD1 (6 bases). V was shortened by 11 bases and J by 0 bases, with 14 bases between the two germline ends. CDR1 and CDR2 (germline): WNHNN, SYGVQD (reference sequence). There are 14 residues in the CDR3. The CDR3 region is CADLQGDSGNTIYF. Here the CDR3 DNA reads TGCGCCGACTTACAGGGTGACTCTGGAAACACCATATATTTT.

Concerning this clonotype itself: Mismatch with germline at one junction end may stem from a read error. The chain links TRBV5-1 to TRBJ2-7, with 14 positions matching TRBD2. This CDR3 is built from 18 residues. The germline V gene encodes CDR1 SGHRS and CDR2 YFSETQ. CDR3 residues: CASSGQGLAGAGPYGQYF. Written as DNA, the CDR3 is TGCGCCAGCAGCGGTCAGGGACTAGCGGGGGCGGGCCCCTACGGGCAGTACTTC.

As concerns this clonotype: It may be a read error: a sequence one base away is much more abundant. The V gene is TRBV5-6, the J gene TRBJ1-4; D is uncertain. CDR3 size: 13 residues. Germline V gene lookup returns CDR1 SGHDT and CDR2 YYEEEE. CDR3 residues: CASSLGINENLFF. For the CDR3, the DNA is TGTGCCAGCAGCTTGGGTATTAATGAAAACCTGTTTTTT.

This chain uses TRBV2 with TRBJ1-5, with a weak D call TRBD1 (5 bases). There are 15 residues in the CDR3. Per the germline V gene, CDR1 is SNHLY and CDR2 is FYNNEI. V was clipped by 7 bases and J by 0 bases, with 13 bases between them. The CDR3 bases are TGTGCCAGCAATCGGGACGGGGATAGCAATCAGCCCCAGCATTTT. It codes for CASNRDGDSNQPQHF.

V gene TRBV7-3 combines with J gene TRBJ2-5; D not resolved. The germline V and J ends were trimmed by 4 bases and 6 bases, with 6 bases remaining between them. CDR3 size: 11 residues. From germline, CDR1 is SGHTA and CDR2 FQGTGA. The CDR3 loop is CASSSKQTQYF. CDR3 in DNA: TGTGCCAGCAGCTCGAAGCAGACCCAGTACTTC.